Below, 9 T cell receptor beta chains from the same sample are listed, as sequenced in a study of T cells in Graves' hyperthyroidism and ophthalmopathy. RNA transcripts yielded amplified TCR beta CDR3 regions. The HTBI primer set was used in a first-round RT-PCR of the TCR CDR3. Each CDR3 protein is one row after TCRdb ran MiXCR on the multiplex PCR reads. Here the sample spans more than 350,000 distinct CDR3 sequences, under 15% being singletons. Sequenced: blood. The receptors derive from a woman in her 30s with Graves' hyperthyroidism.

Many counts were recorded for this clonotype. The chain carries TRBV20-1 and TRBJ2-7; 8 bases align to TRBD2. Trimming removed 5 bases from V and 7 bases from J; junction bases left unmatched: 13. CDR1 is DFQATT, CDR2 SNEGSKA, per germline (reference sequence). The CDR3 is 14 amino acids. The CDR3 spells CSAEYSSGSGEQYF. The DNA for the CDR3 is TGCAGTGCTGAGTACTCCAGCGGGAGTGGAGAGCAGTACTTC.

This clonotype was counted many times. The V call is TRBV3-1, the J call TRBJ1-4; D possibly corresponds to TRBD1 (6 bases). Germline CDR1 and CDR2: LGHDT and YNNKEL (reference sequence). The V end lost 3 bases, the J end lost 4 bases, and 9 bases lay between the germline ends. This CDR3 is 14 amino acids long. DNA of the CDR3: TGTGCCAGCAGCCAGTACAGGGTTAATGAAAAACTGTTTTTT. As protein: CASSQYRVNEKLFF.

This clonotype was detected many times. The J gene is TRBJ2-7, the V gene TRBV15; 9 bases line up with TRBD2. Germline-derived CDR1 and CDR2 are LNHNV and YYDKDF (reference sequence). The CDR3 sequence is 14 residues long. V was clipped by 5 bases and J by 4 bases; unmatched bases: 6. CDR3 coding DNA: TGTGCCACCAGCGCGGGGGGGAGCGGGTACGAGCAGTACTTC. Protein sequence: CATSAGGSGYEQYF.

This clonotype was observed a few times. V usage is TRBV7-2 and J usage is TRBJ2-5; 7 nucleotides align to TRBD1. CDR3 length: 17 amino acids. Germline lookup yields CDR1 SGHTA and CDR2 FQGNSA. Unmatched junction bases numbered 13, after V lost 1 base and J lost 5 bases. CDR3: CASSLGAVGRGLETQYF. The CDR3 DNA sequence: TGTGCCAGCAGCTTAGGGGCCGTGGGCAGGGGGTTGGAGACCCAGTACTTC.

Only one count was recorded for this clonotype. This chain connects TRBV29-1 to TRBJ2-1; 12 positions agree with TRBD1. The CDR3 is 14 residues long. The germline CDR1 and CDR2 sequences are SQVTM and ANQGSEA. The ends lost 3 bases at V and 9 bases at J; junction bases unmatched: 6. In nucleotides, the CDR3 is TGCAGCGTTGAGGGGGGGACAGGGGGCATTGAGCAGTTCTTC. Encoded protein: CSVEGGTGGIEQFF.

The chain has TRBV28 and TRBJ2-7; tentative D call: TRBD2 (5 bases). The CDR3 sequence is 14 residues long. V was cut by 2 bases and J by 6 bases, with 14 bases left in between. Germline lookup yields CDR1 MDHEN and CDR2 SYDVKM. The CDR3 DNA follows: TGTGCCAGCAGTTTAACTAGTGCGCGGATCGAGCAGTACTTC. Protein product: CASSLTSARIEQYF.

As to this clonotype: Just one base apart from a much larger clone, this may be a read error. The chain employs TRBV28 and TRBJ2-2, with TRBD2 matching 9 bases. The CDR3 totals 14 residues. Looked up from germline, CDR1 is MDHEN and CDR2 is SYDVKM. The CDR3 region has the DNA TGTGCCAGCACCGGCGGGAGGGGGACCGGGGCGCTGTTTTTT. Its protein product is CASTGGRGTGALFF.

This clonotype has a count of ten or more. The V call is TRBV27, the J call TRBJ2-7; the D gene could be TRBD1 or TRBD2 (5 bases each). Germline V lookup: CDR1 MNHEY, CDR2 SMNVEV (reference sequence). The V end was cut by 4 bases, the J end by 1 base, with 8 bases between. The CDR3 has 13 amino acids. CDR3 sequence reads: CASSWGSSYEQYF. The CDR3, as DNA: TGTGCCAGCAGTTGGGGGTCTTCCTACGAGCAGTACTTC.

The chain has TRBV20-1 and TRBJ1-2; a possible D gene is TRBD1 (5 bases). This CDR3 comprises 15 residues. The germline V gene has CDR1 DFQATT and CDR2 SNEGSKA (reference sequence). V was trimmed by 4 bases and J by 4 bases, leaving 19 bases between them. CDR3: CSAIWGGPRGYGYTF. The CDR3 DNA sequence: TGCAGTGCTATCTGGGGAGGACCGAGGGGCTATGGCTACACCTTC.